Listed here are 14 T cell receptor beta chains from one sample, sequenced in a study of T cell changes during pregnancy in multiple sclerosis. Libraries were prepared by immunoSEQ multiplex PCR; TCRdb keeps only in-frame clonotypes and omits some of them. This sample carries tens of thousands of clones, approximately 93% of them seen once, and the ten largest clones take 3.2%. The source material was CD8+ T cells from peripheral blood mononuclear cells, sampled in the second trimester of pregnancy. The source of these receptors is a female donor with multiple sclerosis, enrolled in a pregnancy study.

The CDR3, as DNA: TGTGCCAGCAGCGTAGAACGCGCAGCGGGAGGGTACAATGAGCAGTTCTTC. It codes for CASSVERAAGGYNEQFF. V gene TRBV9 combines with J gene TRBJ2-1; 10 nucleotides line up with TRBD2. The CDR3 extends over 17 amino acids. CDR1 and CDR2 from the germline V gene are SGDLS and YYNGEE. J lost 4 bases, V lost 0 bases, and 7 bases had no gene match.

CDR3 amino acids: CASQTGKSSGNTIYF. The CDR3 DNA reads as TGTGCCAGCCAGACAGGGAAAAGCTCTGGAAACACCATATATTTT. The chain carries TRBV19 and TRBJ1-3; 7 nucleotides agree with TRBD1. The V gene end was trimmed by 9 bases and the J gene end by 0 bases; junction bases not matched to a gene: 8. CDR1 and CDR2 (germline): LNHDA, SQIVND (reference sequence). The CDR3 has 15 residues.

The chain recombines TRBV27 with TRBJ2-1, with D hard to call. Per germline, CDR1 MNHEY and CDR2 SMNVEV (reference sequence). Trimming took off 0 bases at V and 2 bases at J, with 11 bases between the two ends. The CDR3 spans 16 residues. This CDR3 is CASSLSLERPYNEQFF. The CDR3 nucleotides are TGTGCCAGCAGTTTATCCCTAGAAAGGCCCTACAATGAGCAGTTCTTC.

The chain is built from TRBV9 and TRBJ2-1, with 9 bases matching TRBD2. CDR1 is SGDLS and CDR2 is YYNGEE in the germline V gene. The CDR3 is 16 amino acids. With 0 bases clipped from V and 0 bases from J, the junction kept 1 base outside the gene matches. The CDR3 DNA sequence: TGTGCCAGCAGCGTAGAACTAGCGGGCTCCTACAATGAGCAGTTCTTC. Protein: CASSVELAGSYNEQFF.

The chain links TRBV5-1 to TRBJ1-2; a possible D gene is TRBD1 (6 bases). Trimming left V 0 bases short and J 5 bases short, with 11 bases between. This CDR3 is 14 amino acids long. Per germline, CDR1 SGHRS and CDR2 YFSETQ. The CDR3: CASSLGPGEYGYTF. DNA of the CDR3: TGCGCCAGCAGCTTGGGTCCAGGGGAGTATGGCTACACCTTC.

This chain connects TRBV19 to TRBJ2-7; D may be TRBD1 (5 bases). The CDR3 has 13 residues. CDR1 is LNHDA and CDR2 is SQIVND in the germline V gene (reference sequence). V was clipped by 6 bases and J by 4 bases, with 13 bases between them. The CDR3 region is CASSPGFGYEQYF. The CDR3, as DNA: TGTGCCAGTAGCCCAGGGTTTGGGTACGAGCAGTACTTC.

The J gene is TRBJ2-4, the V gene TRBV29-1; 7 nucleotides line up with TRBD2. CDR1 SQVTM and CDR2 ANQGSEA come from the germline V gene. Trimming cost V 3 bases and J 6 bases; bases outside gene matches: 8. This CDR3 spans 14 amino acids. CDR3 sequence (DNA): TGCAGCGTTGAGCCGATAGCGGGCGGAAACATTCAGTACTTC. Translation gives CSVEPIAGGNIQYF.

The V and J genes are TRBV10-1 and TRBJ1-5; TRBD1 is a possible D gene (5 bases). Trimming stripped 2 bases from V and 0 bases from J, with 5 bases between. The germline gives CDR1 WNHNN, CDR2 SYGVQD (reference sequence). This CDR3 has 14 residues. The CDR3 sequence: CASSETGSNQPQHF. The CDR3 DNA reads as TGCGCCAGCAGTGAGACAGGTAGCAATCAGCCCCAGCATTTT.

CDR3 bases: TGTGCCAGCAGCCAAGAAAAGGGAACTAGCGGACCCACAGATACGCAGTATTTT. This encodes CASSQEKGTSGPTDTQYF. The chain carries TRBV4-2 and TRBJ2-3; 8 bases are a match to TRBD2. The trim removed 0 bases at V and 2 bases at J, leaving 10 bases unmatched. Germline V gene sequence: CDR1 LGHNA, CDR2 YNFKEQ. The CDR3 is 18 amino acids.

V gene TRBV19 combines with J gene TRBJ1-1; TRBD1 aligns across 7 bases. CDR3 length: 16 amino acids. Germline values: CDR1 LNHDA, CDR2 SQIVND (reference sequence). With 4 bases clipped from V and 0 bases from J, the junction kept 8 bases outside the gene matches. The CDR3 sequence is CASSTGTAFLNTEAFF. In DNA, the CDR3 is TGTGCCAGTAGTACTGGGACAGCCTTCTTGAACACTGAAGCTTTCTTT.

This sequence joins TRBV28 and TRBJ1-2, with 8 bases aligning to TRBD1. The CDR3 consists of 16 residues. The V segment lost 7 bases and the J segment 2 bases; nucleotides outside the gene matches: 12. The V gene's germline CDR1 is MDHEN and CDR2 SYDVKM. The CDR3 reads CASTRTGTVGNYGYTF. In nucleotides, the CDR3 is TGTGCCAGCACCCGGACAGGGACGGTTGGAAACTATGGCTACACCTTC.

The sample holds one count of this clone. The V and J genes are TRBV15 and TRBJ2-1; no definite D call. The CDR3 runs 13 residues. The germline V gene encodes CDR1 LNHNV and CDR2 YYDKDF (reference sequence). V dropped 0 bases and J dropped 14 bases, with 14 bases sitting between them. For the CDR3, the DNA is TGTGCCACCAGCAGAGATCGTCGGTCTCTGGAGTTCTTC. This codes for CATSRDRRSLEFF.

The genes are TRBV7-8 and TRBJ2-7; a possible D gene is TRBD1 (6 bases). Deletions cut 1 base from V and 2 bases from J, with 12 bases between. Germline loops: CDR1 SGHVS, CDR2 FQNEAQ. There are 15 residues in the CDR3. CDR3 DNA sequence: TGTGCCAGCAGCTTAGAATTGACAGGAACCTACGAGCAGTACTTC. The encoded protein is CASSLELTGTYEQYF.

The rearrangement links TRBV27 to TRBJ2-2; D remains ambiguous. V lost 7 bases and J lost 3, with 12 bases in between. The germline V gene encodes CDR1 MNHEY and CDR2 SMNVEV (reference sequence). The CDR3 is 14 residues long. CDR3 nucleotides: TGTGCCAGCACCGCTGGCGGCTACACCGGGGAGCTGTTTTTT. It codes for CASTAGGYTGELFF.